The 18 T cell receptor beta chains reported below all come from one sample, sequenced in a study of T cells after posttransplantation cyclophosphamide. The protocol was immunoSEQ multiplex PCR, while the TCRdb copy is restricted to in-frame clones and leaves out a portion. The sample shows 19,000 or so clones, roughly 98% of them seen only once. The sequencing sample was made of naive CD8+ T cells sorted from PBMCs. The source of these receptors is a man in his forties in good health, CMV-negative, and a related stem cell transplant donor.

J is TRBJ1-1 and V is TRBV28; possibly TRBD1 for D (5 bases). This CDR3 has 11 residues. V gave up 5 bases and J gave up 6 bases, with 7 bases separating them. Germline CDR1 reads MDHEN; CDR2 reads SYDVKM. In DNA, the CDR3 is TGTGCCAGCAGTCGGGGGTCTGAAGCTTTCTTT. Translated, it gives CASSRGSEAFF.

In DNA form, the CDR3 reads TGTGCCAGCAGCCGAGAAGCGGCGAGCTCCTACAATGAGCAGTTCTTC. It is translated as CASSREAASSYNEQFF. V is TRBV7-6 and J is TRBJ2-1; D possibly corresponds to TRBD2 (5 bases). The CDR3 contains 16 residues. The V end lost 5 bases, the J end lost 0 bases, and 14 bases lay between the germline ends. Looked up from germline, CDR1 is SGHVS and CDR2 is FNYEAQ. Supplemented by reference TRBV7-6 and TRBJ2-1, the full variable domain reads GAGVSQSPRYKVTKRGQDVALRCDPISGHVSLYWYRQALGQGPEFLTYFNYEAQQDKSGLPNDRFSAERPEGSISTLTIQRTEQRDSAMYRCASSREAASSYNEQFFGPGTRLTVL.

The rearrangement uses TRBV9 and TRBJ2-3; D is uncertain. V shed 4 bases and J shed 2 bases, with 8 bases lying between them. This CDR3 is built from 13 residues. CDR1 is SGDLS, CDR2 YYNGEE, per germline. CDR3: CASSPRPTDTQYF. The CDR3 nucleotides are TGTGCCAGCAGCCCCCGTCCCACAGATACGCAGTATTTT.

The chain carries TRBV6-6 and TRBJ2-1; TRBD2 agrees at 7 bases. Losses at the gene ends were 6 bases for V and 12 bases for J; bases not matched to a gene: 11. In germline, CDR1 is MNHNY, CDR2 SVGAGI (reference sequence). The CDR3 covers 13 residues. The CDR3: CASSPWGSGGQFF. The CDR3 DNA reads TGTGCCAGCAGCCCCTGGGGCTCGGGGGGGCAGTTCTTC.

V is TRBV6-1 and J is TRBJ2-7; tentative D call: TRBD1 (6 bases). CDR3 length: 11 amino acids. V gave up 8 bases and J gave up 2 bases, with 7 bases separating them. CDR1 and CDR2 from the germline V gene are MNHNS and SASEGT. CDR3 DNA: TGTGCCAGCGAGGGGGCCTACGAGCAGTACTTC. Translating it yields CASEGAYEQYF.

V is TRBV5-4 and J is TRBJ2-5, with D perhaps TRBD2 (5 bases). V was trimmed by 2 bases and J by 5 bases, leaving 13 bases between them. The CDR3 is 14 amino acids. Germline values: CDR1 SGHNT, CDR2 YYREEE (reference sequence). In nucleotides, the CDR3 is TGTGCCAGCAGCTTCGCGGGCCTCTATGAGACCCAGTACTTC. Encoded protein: CASSFAGLYETQYF. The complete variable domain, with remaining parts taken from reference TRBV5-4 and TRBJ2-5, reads ETGVTQSPTHLIKTRGQQVTLRCSSQSGHNTVSWYQQALGQGPQFIFQYYREEENGRGNFPPRFSGLQFPNYSSELNVNALELDDSALYLCASSFAGLYETQYFGPGTRLLVL.

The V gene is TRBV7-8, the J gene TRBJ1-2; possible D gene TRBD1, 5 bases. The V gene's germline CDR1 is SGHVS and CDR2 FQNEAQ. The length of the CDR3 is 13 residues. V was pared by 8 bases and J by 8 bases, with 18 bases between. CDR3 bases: TGTGCCAGCGCGACATCGACAGTACTCGGCTACACCTTC. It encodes CASATSTVLGYTF.

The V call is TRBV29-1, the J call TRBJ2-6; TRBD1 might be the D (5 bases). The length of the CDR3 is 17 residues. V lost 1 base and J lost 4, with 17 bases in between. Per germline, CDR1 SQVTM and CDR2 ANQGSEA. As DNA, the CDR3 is TGCAGCGTTGAAGTTTGGGCAGGGCAAGAGGGGGCCAACGTCCTGACTTTC. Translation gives CSVEVWAGQEGANVLTF. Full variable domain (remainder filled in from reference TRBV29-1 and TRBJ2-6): SAVISQKPSRDICQRGTSLTIQCQVDSQVTMMFWYRQQPGQSLTLIATANQGSEATYESGFVIDKFPISRPNLTFSTLTVSNMSPEDSSIYLCSVEVWAGQEGANVLTFGAGSRLTVL.

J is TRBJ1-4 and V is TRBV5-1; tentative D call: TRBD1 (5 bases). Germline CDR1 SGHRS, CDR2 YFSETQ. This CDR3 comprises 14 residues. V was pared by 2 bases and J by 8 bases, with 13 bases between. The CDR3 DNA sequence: TGCGCCAGCAGCTTATACCCAGGGAGGGAAAAACTGTTTTTT. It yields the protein CASSLYPGREKLFF. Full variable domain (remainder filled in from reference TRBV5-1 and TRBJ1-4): KAGVTQTPRYLIKTRGQQVTLSCSPISGHRSVSWYQQTPGQGLQFLFEYFSETQRNKGNFPGRFSGRQFSNSRSEMNVSTLELGDSALYLCASSLYPGREKLFFGSGTQLSVL.

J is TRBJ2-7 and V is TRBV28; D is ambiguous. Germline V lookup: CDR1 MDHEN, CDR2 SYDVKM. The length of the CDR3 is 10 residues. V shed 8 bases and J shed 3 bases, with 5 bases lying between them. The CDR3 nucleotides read TGTGCCAGCGCGGACTACGAGCAGTACTTC. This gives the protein CASADYEQYF.

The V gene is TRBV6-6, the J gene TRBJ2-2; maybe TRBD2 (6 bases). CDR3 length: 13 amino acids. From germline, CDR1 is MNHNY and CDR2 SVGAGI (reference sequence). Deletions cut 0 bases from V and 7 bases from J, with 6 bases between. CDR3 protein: CASSYSGGGELFF. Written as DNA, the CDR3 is TGTGCCAGCAGTTACTCGGGGGGCGGGGAGCTGTTTTTT.

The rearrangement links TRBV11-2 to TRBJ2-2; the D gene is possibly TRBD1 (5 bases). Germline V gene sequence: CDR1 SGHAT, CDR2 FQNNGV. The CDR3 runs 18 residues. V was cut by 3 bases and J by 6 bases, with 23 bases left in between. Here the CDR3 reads CASSLGAGYGFNAGELFF. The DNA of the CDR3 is TGTGCCAGCAGCTTGGGTGCAGGGTACGGGTTCAATGCCGGGGAGCTGTTTTTT.

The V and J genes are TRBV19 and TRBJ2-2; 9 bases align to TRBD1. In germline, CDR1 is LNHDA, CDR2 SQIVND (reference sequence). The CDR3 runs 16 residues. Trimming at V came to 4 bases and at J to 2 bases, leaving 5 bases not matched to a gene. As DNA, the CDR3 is TGTGCCAGTAGTAAATACAGGGGGCGAAACACCGGGGAGCTGTTTTTT. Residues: CASSKYRGRNTGELFF. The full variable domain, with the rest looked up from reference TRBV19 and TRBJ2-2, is DGGITQSPKYLFRKEGQNVTLSCEQNLNHDAMYWYRQDPGQGLRLIYYSQIVNDFQKGDIAEGYSVSREKKESFPLTVTSAQKNPTAFYLCASSKYRGRNTGELFFGEGSRLTVL.

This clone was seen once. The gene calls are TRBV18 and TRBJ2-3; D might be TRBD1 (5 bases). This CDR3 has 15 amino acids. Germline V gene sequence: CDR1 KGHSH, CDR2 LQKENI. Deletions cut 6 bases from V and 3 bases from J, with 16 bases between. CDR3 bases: TGTGCCAGCTCCCCAGACAGCGACAATACAGATACGCAGTATTTT. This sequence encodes CASSPDSDNTDTQYF. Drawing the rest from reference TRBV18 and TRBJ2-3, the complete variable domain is NAGVMQNPRHLVRRRGQEARLRCSPMKGHSHVYWYRQLPEEGLKFMVYLQKENIIDESGMPKERFSAEFPKEGPSILRIQQVVRGDSAAYFCASSPDSDNTDTQYFGPGTRLTVL.

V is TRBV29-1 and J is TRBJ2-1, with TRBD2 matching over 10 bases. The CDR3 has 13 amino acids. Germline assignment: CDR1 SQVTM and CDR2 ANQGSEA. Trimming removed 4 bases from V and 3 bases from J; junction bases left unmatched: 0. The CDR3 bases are TGCAGCGTTGGACTAGCGGGCTACAATGAGCAGTTCTTC. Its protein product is CSVGLAGYNEQFF.

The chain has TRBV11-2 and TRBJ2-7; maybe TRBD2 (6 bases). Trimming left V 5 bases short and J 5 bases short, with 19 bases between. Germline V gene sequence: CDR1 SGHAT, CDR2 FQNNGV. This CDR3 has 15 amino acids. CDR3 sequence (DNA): TGTGCCAGCAGCCCCTCGGACTATTCCGAGGACGAGCAGTACTTC. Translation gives CASSPSDYSEDEQYF.

In DNA form, the CDR3 reads TGTGCCAGCAGCTTATACGCCCGGTCTAAGATGAACACTGAAGCTTTCTTT. Translating it yields CASSLYARSKMNTEAFF. The J gene is TRBJ1-1, the V gene TRBV11-2, with no clear D. Per germline, CDR1 SGHAT and CDR2 FQNNGV. The ends were cut back, 2 bases at V and 0 bases at J, with 16 bases in the middle. This CDR3 is 17 amino acids long. Drawing the rest from reference TRBV11-2 and TRBJ1-1, the complete variable domain is EAGVAQSPRYKIIEKRQSVAFWCNPISGHATLYWYQQILGQGPKLLIQFQNNGVVDDSQLPKDRFSAERLKGVDSTLKIQPAKLEDSAVYLCASSLYARSKMNTEAFFGQGTRLTVV.

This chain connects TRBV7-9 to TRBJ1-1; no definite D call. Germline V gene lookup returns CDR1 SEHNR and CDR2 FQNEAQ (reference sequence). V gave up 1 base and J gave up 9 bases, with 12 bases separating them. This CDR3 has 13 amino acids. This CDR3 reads CASSLGEPRKAFF. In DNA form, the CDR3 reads TGTGCCAGCAGCTTAGGGGAGCCAAGGAAAGCTTTCTTT.